The entry that follows covers one T cell receptor (beta chain) sequence. Clones were read by immunoSEQ multiplex PCR, and TCRdb kept only the in-frame ones, dropping some. The repertoire consists of roughly 180,000 clones, with about four fifths occurring once and the leading ten covering more than 9%. The sample originates from a study of blood T cell repertoires in COVID-19. The sequenced sample was peripheral blood. This TCR derives from a woman older than 75 with active or convalescent COVID-19.

As DNA, the CDR3 is TGTGCCAGCAGTTTGACAGGCCAATTCGACGAGCAGTACTTC. Its protein is CASSLTGQFDEQYF. J is TRBJ2-7 and V is TRBV28; D is possibly TRBD1 (6 bases). The V gene lost 3 bases and the J gene lost 5 bases, with 14 bases spanning the gap. The CDR3 loop spans 14 amino acids. Germline assignment: CDR1 MDHEN and CDR2 SYDVKM.